Here is one T cell receptor beta chain with its context. Antigen unknown. TCRdb re-called the 5' RACE reads through MiXCR, storing one row per CDR3 protein. There are some 48,000 distinct CDR3 sequences in the sample; 12% occur only once, and about 24% lies in the top ten. The sample comes from a study of T-cell memory formation after mild COVID-19. Looked up from germline, CDR1 is LNHNV and CDR2 is YYDKDF (reference sequence). The CDR3 is 13 residues long. Study-level results: CD4+ contracting clones were mainly CM and EM; CD8+ ones, EMRA. Pre-infection memory held some responding clones, suggesting pre-existing cross-reactive T cells responded.

The receptor was isolated from a man between 18 and 29 years old who had mild COVID-19 (a few samples of this study predate the infection). Cell type and time point are not known. V usage is TRBV15 and J usage is TRBJ2-7; D gene ambiguous. Judging by the DNA end, TRBJ2-5 fits better; the J call may be wrong. Input material: PBMCs or a T cell subset sorted from them (not recorded which). CDR3 loop: CATSRTPSETQYF. CDR3 DNA: TGTGCCACCAGCCGCACTCCCTCGGAGACCCAGTACTTC.